This TCR beta chain was obtained from a study of beta chain features in type 1 diabetes. Study-level results: Insertions were fewer and deletions more numerous at VDJ junctions in type 1 diabetes patients. Shortening that was moderate but significant affected the TCRB CDR3s of Type 1 diabetes patients in all four CD4+ subsets.

The J segment lost 7 bases and the V segment lost 6 bases, leaving 6 bases of the junction unmatched. The germline CDR1 and CDR2 sequences are SGHTA and FQGNSA. The CDR3 loop spans 14 amino acids. About this clone itself: Its cognate antigen is unknown.

cDNA synthesis used the whole RNA isolate, giving expressed TCRB sequences. Around 3.9 million reads per sample were averaged for naive, central memory and regulatory samples. Profiling relied on immunoSEQ multiplex PCR, and the TCRdb table lists in-frame clones only, not all of them. The sample shows a few hundred thousand clones, around 30% of them seen only once. Isolation of CD4+ naive, central memory, regulatory and stem cell-like memory cells was achieved by sorting via CD45RO/CCR7/CD25/CD127/CD95/CD27. Source material: naive CD4+ T cells from blood. This clonotype originated in a man between 18 and 29 years old in good health. This chain joins TRBV7-2 and TRBJ2-1, with TRBD1 matching 10 bases. CDR3 coding DNA: TGTGCCAGCAGTTGGGACAGGGGTTGGAATGAGCAGTTCTTC. This sequence encodes CASSWDRGWNEQFF.